This TCR beta chain was documented in a study of T cell responses to AZD1222 COVID-19 vaccine. Study-wide findings and caveats: The donor cohort was predominantly white British with a female majority, and clonal diversity may have been underestimated. Spike-specific TCR depth and breadth grew after two AZD1222 doses. Vaccine-related CD4 TCRs covered spike, predominating at 160-218 and 743-854.

A remark on this clone: Its specificity is unknown.

Only in-frame clones appear in the TCRdb table, and some are missing; sequencing was by immunoSEQ multiplex PCR. Here the sample spans around 130,000 clones, 80% to 95% being singletons. With V trimmed by 2 bases and J by 3 bases, 4 bases remained unmatched. The germline V gene encodes CDR1 LNHDA and CDR2 SQIVND (reference sequence). The CDR3 totals 15 residues. The sequence was obtained from an adult who received the MenACWY meningococcal vaccine as a control. The sequences come from peripheral blood, collected 28 days after the second dose of the MenACWY control vaccine. The V call is TRBV19, the J call TRBJ1-5; 7 nucleotides match TRBD1. The CDR3 sequence is CASSISGQTNQPQHF. The CDR3 nucleotides are TGTGCCAGTAGTATATCGGGACAGACCAATCAGCCCCAGCATTTT.